This T cell receptor beta chain is drawn from a study of blood T cell repertoires in COVID-19. The wider study: Sources were T cells, B-cell-depleted T cells, or PBMCs; the material itself was cDNA or gDNA.

TCRdb keeps only in-frame clones here, not all; method: immunoSEQ multiplex PCR. In the table there are about 170,000 clones, more than 75% of which are singletons. Losses at the gene ends were 1 base for V and 5 bases for J; bases not matched to a gene: 8. This CDR3 is 15 amino acids long. CDR1 and CDR2 from the germline V gene are KGHSH and LQKENI. This clone has only one observation. V and J are TRBV18 and TRBJ2-7; 7 bases line up with TRBD1. Sequenced material: peripheral blood. The sequence was obtained from a man aged 50 to 59 who had recovered from COVID-19. DNA for the CDR3: TGTGCCAGCTCACCACTTCGACAGGGAACCGACGAGCAGTACTTC. Amino acid sequence: CASSPLRQGTDEQYF.